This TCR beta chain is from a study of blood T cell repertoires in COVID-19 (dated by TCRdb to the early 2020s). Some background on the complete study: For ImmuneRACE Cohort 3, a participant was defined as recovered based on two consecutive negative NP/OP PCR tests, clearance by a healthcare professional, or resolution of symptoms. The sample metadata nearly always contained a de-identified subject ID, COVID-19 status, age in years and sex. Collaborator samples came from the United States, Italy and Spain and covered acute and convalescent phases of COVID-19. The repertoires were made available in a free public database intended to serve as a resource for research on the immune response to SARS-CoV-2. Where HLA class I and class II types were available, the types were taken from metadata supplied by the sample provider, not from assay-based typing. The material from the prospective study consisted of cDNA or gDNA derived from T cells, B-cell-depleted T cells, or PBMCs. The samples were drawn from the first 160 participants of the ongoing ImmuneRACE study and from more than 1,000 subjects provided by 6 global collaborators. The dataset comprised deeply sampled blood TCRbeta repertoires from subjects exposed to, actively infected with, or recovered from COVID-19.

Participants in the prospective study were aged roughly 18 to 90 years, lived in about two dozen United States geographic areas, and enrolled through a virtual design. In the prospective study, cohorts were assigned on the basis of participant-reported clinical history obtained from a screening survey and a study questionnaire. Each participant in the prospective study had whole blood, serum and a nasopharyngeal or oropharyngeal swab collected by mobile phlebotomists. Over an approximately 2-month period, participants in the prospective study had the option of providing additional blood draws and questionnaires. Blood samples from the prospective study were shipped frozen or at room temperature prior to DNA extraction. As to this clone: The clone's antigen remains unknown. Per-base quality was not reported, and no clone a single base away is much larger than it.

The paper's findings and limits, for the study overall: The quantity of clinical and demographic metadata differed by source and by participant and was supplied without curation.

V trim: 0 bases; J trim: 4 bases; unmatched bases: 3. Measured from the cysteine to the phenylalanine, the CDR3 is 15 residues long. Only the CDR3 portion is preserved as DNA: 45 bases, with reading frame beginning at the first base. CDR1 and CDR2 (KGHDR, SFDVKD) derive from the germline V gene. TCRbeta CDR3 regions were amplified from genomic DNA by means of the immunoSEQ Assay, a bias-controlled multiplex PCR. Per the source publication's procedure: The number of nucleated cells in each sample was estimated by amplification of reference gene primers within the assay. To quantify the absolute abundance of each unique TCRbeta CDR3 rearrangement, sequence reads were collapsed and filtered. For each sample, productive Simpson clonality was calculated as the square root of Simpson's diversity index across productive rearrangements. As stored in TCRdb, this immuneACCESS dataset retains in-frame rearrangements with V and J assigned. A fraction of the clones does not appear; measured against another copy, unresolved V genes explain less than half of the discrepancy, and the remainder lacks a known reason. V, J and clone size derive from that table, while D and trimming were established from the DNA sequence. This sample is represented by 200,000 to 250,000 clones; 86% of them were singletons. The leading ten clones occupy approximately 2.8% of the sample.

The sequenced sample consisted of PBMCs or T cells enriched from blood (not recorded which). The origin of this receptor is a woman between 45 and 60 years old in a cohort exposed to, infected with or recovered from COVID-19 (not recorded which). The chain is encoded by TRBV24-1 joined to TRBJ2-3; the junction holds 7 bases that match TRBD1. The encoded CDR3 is CATSDLLGGADTQYF. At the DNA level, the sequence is TGTGCCACCAGTGATTTGCTAGGGGGCGCAGATACGCAGTATTTT.